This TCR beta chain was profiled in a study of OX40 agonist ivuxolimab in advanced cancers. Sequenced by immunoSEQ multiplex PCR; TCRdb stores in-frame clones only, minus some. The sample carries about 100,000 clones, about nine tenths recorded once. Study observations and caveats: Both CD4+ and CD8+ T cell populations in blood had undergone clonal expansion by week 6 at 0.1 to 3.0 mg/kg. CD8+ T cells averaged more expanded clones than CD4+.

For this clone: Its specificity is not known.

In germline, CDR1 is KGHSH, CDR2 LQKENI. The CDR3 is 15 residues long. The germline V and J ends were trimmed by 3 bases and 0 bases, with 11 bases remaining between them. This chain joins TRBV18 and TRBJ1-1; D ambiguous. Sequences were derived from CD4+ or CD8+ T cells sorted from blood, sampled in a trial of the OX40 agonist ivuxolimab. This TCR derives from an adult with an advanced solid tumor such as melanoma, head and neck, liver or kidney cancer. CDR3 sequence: CASSPGRPMNTEAFF. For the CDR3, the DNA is TGTGCCAGCTCACCTGGGCGGCCTATGAACACTGAAGCTTTCTTT. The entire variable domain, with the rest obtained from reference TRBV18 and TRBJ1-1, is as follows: NAGVMQNPRHLVRRRGQEARLRCSPMKGHSHVYWYRQLPEEGLKFMVYLQKENIIDESGMPKERFSAEFPKEGPSILRIQQVVRGDSAAYFCASSPGRPMNTEAFFGQGTRLTVV.